Following are 18 T cell receptor beta chains from one sample sequenced in a study. TCRdb processed the 5' RACE reads anew with MiXCR; each CDR3 protein has one entry. The data contain tens of thousands of distinct CDR3 sequences, roughly 28% of them seen just once; the ten biggest clones take up roughly 2.2%. Treg sorting used a CD4+CD25+CD127-/low gate. Sequences were obtained from tumor-infiltrating Tregs sorted from the breast tumor. The receptors originated from a female donor with breast cancer.

This chain uses TRBV5-8 with TRBJ2-2; 12 nucleotides line up with TRBD2. The CDR3 length is 14 residues. Germline-derived CDR1 and CDR2 are SGHTS and YDEGEE. The trim removed 5 bases at V and 5 bases at J, leaving 1 base unmatched. Here the CDR3 DNA reads TGTGCCAGCAGAGGACTAGCGGGGACCGGGGAGCTGTTTTTT. It encodes CASRGLAGTGELFF.

About this clonotype: The conserved final phenylalanine or tryptophan is absent from the CDR3, which likely points to a read error. This rearrangement joins TRBV20-1 to TRBJ2-5; maybe TRBD1 (5 bases). The CDR3 sequence is 13 residues long. The germline CDR1 and CDR2 sequences are DFQATT and SNEGSKA (reference sequence). V gave up 2 bases and J gave up 5 bases, with 12 bases separating them. The CDR3 loop is CSARSDKKETQYY. The CDR3 bases are TGCAGTGCTAGATCGGACAAGAAGGAGACCCAGTACTAC.

This clonotype was seen only a few times. This sequence joins TRBV2 and TRBJ2-7; 7 bases are a match to TRBD1. The CDR3 has 13 amino acids. CDR1 is SNHLY, CDR2 FYNNEI, per germline. V dropped 6 bases and J dropped 2; count of bases not matched to a gene: 4. DNA of the CDR3: TGTGCCAGCAGCGCCGGGACAGCCTACGAGCAGTACTTC. This gives the protein CASSAGTAYEQYF.

The V and J genes are TRBV30 and TRBJ1-2, with D perhaps matching TRBD1 (5 bases). Germline V gene lookup returns CDR1 GTSNPN and CDR2 SVGIG (reference sequence). The germline V and J ends were trimmed by 4 bases and 9 bases, with 12 bases remaining between them. CDR3 length: 11 residues. This CDR3 reads CAWNAGQRYTF. CDR3 in DNA: TGTGCCTGGAATGCGGGGCAGCGCTACACCTTC. Combining the CDR3 with reference TRBV30 and TRBJ1-2 gives the whole variable domain SQTIHQWPATLVQPVGSPLSLECTVEGTSNPNLYWYRQAAGRGLQLLFYSVGIGQISSEVPQNLSASRPQDRQFILSSKKLLLSDSGFYLCAWNAGQRYTFGSGTRLTVV.

This clonotype has at least ten counts. V usage is TRBV7-2 and J usage is TRBJ1-1; D remains unclear. There are 15 residues in the CDR3. V lost 1 base and J lost 8, with 17 bases in between. Germline CDR1 SGHTA, CDR2 FQGNSA. The CDR3 region has the DNA TGTGCCAGCAGCTTAGGTCGCTTAAAGGGATCCGAAGCTTTCTTT. This codes for CASSLGRLKGSEAFF.

The V and J genes are TRBV7-9 and TRBJ2-3, with 7 positions matching TRBD1. V lost 11 bases to trimming and J lost 1 base; unmatched junction nucleotides: 18. The V gene's germline CDR1 is SEHNR and CDR2 FQNEAQ (reference sequence). This CDR3 has 17 amino acids. CDR3 sequence: CALLLWGTGERTDTQYF. The DNA for the CDR3 is TGTGCCCTCTTGTTATGGGGAACAGGGGAGCGCACAGATACGCAGTATTTT. Using reference TRBV7-9 and TRBJ2-3 for the parts outside the CDR3, the full variable domain is DTGVSQNPRHKITKRGQNVTFRCDPISEHNRLYWYRQTLGQGPEFLTYFQNEAQLEKSRLLSDRFSAERPKGSFSTLEIQRTEQGDSAMYLCALLLWGTGERTDTQYFGPGTRLTVL.

This clonotype was recorded many times. The rearrangement links TRBV20-1 to TRBJ2-1; D is uncertain. Trimming cost V 0 bases and J 7 bases, with 7 bases left between them. CDR1 and CDR2 from the germline V gene are DFQATT and SNEGSKA (reference sequence). This CDR3 contains 12 residues. In DNA, the CDR3 is TGCAGTGCTAGAGATGGAAGGAATGAGCAGTTCTTC. It encodes CSARDGRNEQFF.

Only a few counts were recorded for this clonotype. J is TRBJ2-7 and V is TRBV5-6, with 13 nucleotides matching TRBD2. Unmatched junction bases numbered 5, after V lost 7 bases and J lost 7 bases. The CDR3 extends over 13 amino acids. The germline CDR1 and CDR2 sequences are SGHDT and YYEEEE. The CDR3 bases are TGTGCCAGCCTGGGACTAGCGGGAAGGGAGCAGTACTTC. This codes for CASLGLAGREQYF. The variable domain in full, completed from reference TRBV5-6 and TRBJ2-7, reads DAGVTQSPTHLIKTRGQQVTLRCSPKSGHDTVSWYQQALGQGPQFIFQYYEEEERQRGNFPDRFSGHQFPNYSSELNVNALLLGDSALYLCASLGLAGREQYFGPGTRLTVT.

The V call is TRBV30, the J call TRBJ2-1; D not certain. Germline values: CDR1 GTSNPN, CDR2 SVGIG (reference sequence). The CDR3 contains 13 residues. V lost 0 bases and J 5 bases, leaving 8 bases between the germline ends. Written as DNA, the CDR3 is TGTGCCTGGAGTGTGGGTCGGGACAATGAGCAGTTCTTC. It yields the protein CAWSVGRDNEQFF.

The gene calls are TRBV27 and TRBJ2-6; D gene uncertain. CDR1 MNHEY and CDR2 SMNVEV come from the germline V gene (reference sequence). V lost 0 bases, J lost 2 bases, and 8 bases lay in between. The CDR3 totals 16 residues. Here the CDR3 DNA reads TGTGCCAGCAGTTTATCTTCGACTGCTGGGGCCAACGTCCTGACTTTC. Amino acid sequence: CASSLSSTAGANVLTF.

The gene calls are TRBV3-1 and TRBJ1-5, with D unclear. Trimming cost V 0 bases and J 5 bases, with 17 bases left between them. This CDR3 is 17 amino acids long. Germline-derived CDR1 and CDR2 are LGHDT and YNNKEL (reference sequence). The CDR3 sequence is CASSQENWPYLYQPQHF. The CDR3 nucleotides are TGTGCCAGCAGCCAAGAGAATTGGCCGTACCTATATCAGCCCCAGCATTTT.

The V gene is TRBV20-1, the J gene TRBJ1-2, with D hard to call. The CDR3 spans 12 residues. Trimming stripped 0 bases from V and 8 bases from J, with 10 bases between. CDR1 and CDR2 (germline): DFQATT, SNEGSKA (reference sequence). CDR3 in DNA: TGCAGTGCTAGAGATTATGGGTCCGGCTACACCTTC. This translates into CSARDYGSGYTF.

As concerns this clonotype: At one end, the junction sequence differs from germline, possibly due to a read error. The CDR3 DNA reads TGCGCCAGCAACCAAGAGGCGGGGGGCTTCACAGATACGCAGTATTTT. Its translation: CASNQEAGGFTDTQYF. V is TRBV4-1 and J is TRBJ2-3; 8 nucleotides align to TRBD2. The CDR3 spans 16 residues. Germline values: CDR1 MGHRA, CDR2 YSYEKL.

Only a few counts were recorded for this clonotype. The chain is built from TRBV13 and TRBJ2-1; 7 nucleotides align to TRBD2. Germline V gives CDR1 PRHDT, CDR2 FYEKMQ (reference sequence). Trimming took 4 bases from V and 5 from J; bases not matched to a gene: 5. The CDR3 is 14 residues long. The CDR3 here is CASSSSTSNNEQFF. DNA for the CDR3: TGTGCCAGCAGCTCGTCGACTAGCAACAATGAGCAGTTCTTC.

A remark on this clonotype: Just one base apart from a much larger clone, this may be a read error. The chain links TRBV2 to TRBJ2-5; a possible D gene is TRBD2 (6 bases). Germline V lookup: CDR1 SNHLY, CDR2 FYNNEI. V was trimmed by 3 bases and J by 7 bases, leaving 18 bases between them. The CDR3 has 15 amino acids. The CDR3, as DNA: TGTGCCAGCAGTGATCGCGCAGGGCGGGGTGTGACCCAGTACTTC. Its protein is CASSDRAGRGVTQYF.

The chain carries TRBV6-1 and TRBJ1-5; 9 nucleotides align to TRBD1. This CDR3 region has 16 residues. The germline V gene encodes CDR1 MNHNS and CDR2 SASEGT. J gave up 1 base and V 8 bases, and 9 bases lay outside the gene matches. CDR3 sequence (DNA): TGTGCCAGCGGGAAGAACAGGGGGCTGAGCAATCAGCCCCAGCATTTT. Translating gives CASGKNRGLSNQPQHF.

This clonotype was recorded a few times. The V gene is TRBV18, the J gene TRBJ2-1; 9 bases are shared with TRBD1. Germline values: CDR1 KGHSH, CDR2 LQKENI. The ends lost 4 bases at V and 2 bases at J; junction bases unmatched: 6. The CDR3 is 16 amino acids. The CDR3 spells CASSRGQGGTYNEQFF. CDR3 DNA: TGTGCCAGCTCACGGGGACAGGGAGGCACCTACAATGAGCAGTTCTTC.

The V and J genes are TRBV9 and TRBJ2-1, with TRBD1 matching over 9 bases. This CDR3 is 13 amino acids long. Germline assignment: CDR1 SGDLS and CDR2 YYNGEE. Germline trimming cut 2 bases from V and 8 bases from J; bases unmatched to any gene: 2. CDR3 coding DNA: TGTGCCAGCAGCGTCGGACAGGGGTATGAGCAGTTCTTC. The encoded protein is CASSVGQGYEQFF.